One sample yielded the 4 T cell receptor beta chains listed below, sequenced in a study of early T cells in non-severe SARS-CoV-2 infection. TCRdb used MiXCR to reprocess the 5' RACE reads, holding one entry per CDR3 protein. This table holds 50,000 to 65,000 distinct CDR3 sequences, 7.7% found once. The material sequenced was whole blood, taken at baseline. These receptors came from an adult who was a healthcare worker with PCR-confirmed SARS-CoV-2 infection or an uninfected control (not recorded which).

This clonotype was seen only a few times. The chain has TRBV7-8 and TRBJ2-2, with D hard to call. Germline V gene data show CDR1 as SGHVS and CDR2 as FQNEAQ. The CDR3 consists of 16 residues. Trimming left V 6 bases short and J 0 bases short, with 14 bases between. CDR3 amino acids: CASSSSLIANTGELFF. Written as DNA, the CDR3 is TGTGCCAGCAGTTCGAGTTTGATCGCGAACACCGGGGAGCTGTTTTTT.

The V gene is TRBV20-1, the J gene TRBJ1-1; D is ambiguous. The CDR3 runs 18 residues. Germline CDR1 DFQATT, CDR2 SNEGSKA (reference sequence). Between the trimmed V and J ends, which lost 0 bases and 1 base, there was a span of 21 bases. As DNA, the CDR3 is TGCAGTGCTAGAGATGCTACTCCCGGTGGACCCAGGAACACTGAAGCTTTCTTT. This sequence encodes CSARDATPGGPRNTEAFF.

The CDR3 DNA sequence: TGTGCCAGCAGCTTAGATTCCAGGGCTGGAAACACCATATATTTT. It encodes CASSLDSRAGNTIYF. V and J are TRBV11-3 and TRBJ1-3; tentative D call: TRBD1 (5 bases). Germline CDR1 is SGHNT and CDR2 is YENEEA. The V and J ends lost 0 bases and 2 bases respectively, with 8 bases between them. CDR3 length: 15 residues.

This clonotype was picked up many times. The chain couples TRBV6-5 to TRBJ2-6; D is ambiguous. The CDR3 totals 13 residues. Trimming stripped 6 bases from V and 7 bases from J, with 10 bases between. CDR1 and CDR2 from the germline V gene are MNHEY and SVGAGI. The CDR3 DNA reads TGTGCCAGCAGCAGGATAGTAGCCAACGTCCTGACTTTC. Encoded protein: CASSRIVANVLTF.